Listed here are 27 T cell receptor beta chains from one sample, sequenced in a study of blood T cell repertoires in COVID-19. Clones were sequenced by immunoSEQ multiplex PCR, and TCRdb holds only the in-frame ones, with some missing. This sample has about 150,000 clones, with about 88% found just once. Source material: peripheral blood. These receptors all come from a woman in her 70s with acute or convalescent COVID-19.

This clone has just a few counts. This chain joins TRBV2 and TRBJ1-2; D ambiguous. V lost 5 bases, J lost 2 bases, and 12 bases lay in between. The CDR3 length is 14 residues. CDR1 is SNHLY, CDR2 FYNNEI, per germline. CDR3 region: CASSRHDLNYGYTF. CDR3 bases: TGTGCCAGCAGTAGACACGATTTAAACTATGGCTACACCTTC.

The gene calls are TRBV3-1 (or the pseudogene TRBV3-2) and TRBJ2-4; D perhaps matches TRBD1 (6 bases). Between the trimmed V and J ends, which lost 11 bases and 7 bases, there was a span of 18 bases. The germline V gene has CDR1 LGHDT and CDR2 YNNKEL (reference sequence). The length of the CDR3 is 13 residues. For the CDR3, the DNA is TGTGCCTCTCAAGGACAGCTGAACAACATTCAGTACTTC. This encodes CASQGQLNNIQYF.

The chain links TRBV3-1 (or the pseudogene TRBV3-2) to TRBJ2-3; no firm D call. Germline V lookup: CDR1 LGHDT, CDR2 YNNKEL (reference sequence). This CDR3 spans 16 amino acids. V was trimmed by 4 bases and J by 0 bases, leaving 14 bases between them. The CDR3 loop reads CASSPNLLSSTDTQYF. CDR3 nucleotides: TGTGCCAGCAGCCCTAATTTATTATCTAGCACAGATACGCAGTATTTT.

This clone was detected only a few times. J is TRBJ1-5 and V is TRBV6-1, with 9 bases lining up with TRBD1. This CDR3 is built from 14 residues. Germline V lookup: CDR1 MNHNS, CDR2 SASEGT. V lost 0 bases and J lost 13; bases outside the gene matches: 7. Written as DNA, the CDR3 is TGTGCCAGCAGTGAAGCTGGGACGACAGGGGGACAGCATTTT. It yields the protein CASSEAGTTGGQHF.

The chain combines TRBV18 with TRBJ2-7, with TRBD1 identical over 9 bases. The V gene end was trimmed by 3 bases and the J gene end by 10 bases; junction bases not matched to a gene: 7. The germline CDR1 and CDR2 sequences are KGHSH and LQKENI. This CDR3 is built from 13 residues. The CDR3 is CASSPTTGQGQYV. The DNA for the CDR3 is TGTGCCAGCTCACCGACGACGGGACAGGGACAGTACGTC.

This rearrangement joins TRBV6-5 to TRBJ1-1; maybe TRBD1 (5 bases). Per germline, CDR1 MNHEY and CDR2 SVGAGI. Trimming took off 4 bases at V and 4 bases at J, with 10 bases between the two ends. The CDR3 is 13 amino acids. For the CDR3, the DNA is TGTGCCAGCAGTTCCCCCCAGGGCACTGAAGCTTTCTTT. Residues: CASSSPQGTEAFF.

The CDR3 DNA reads as TGCAGCGTTTCCAGGGACAGGGGATCAGAAGCTTTCTTT. It encodes CSVSRDRGSEAFF. The rearrangement uses TRBV29-1 and TRBJ1-1; 10 bases agree with TRBD1. This CDR3 has 13 residues. Looked up from germline, CDR1 is SQVTM and CDR2 is ANQGSEA. V was pared by 5 bases and J by 8 bases, with 8 bases of the junction left unmatched.

This CDR3 reads CASSSLRAKTQYF. The CDR3 nucleotides read TGTGCCAGCAGCTCCCTCCGCGCCAAGACCCAGTACTTC. The chain couples TRBV7-2 to TRBJ2-5; D is ambiguous. Trimming cost V 4 bases and J 6 bases, with 12 bases left between them. The germline gives CDR1 SGHTA, CDR2 FQGNSA. The CDR3 totals 13 residues.

The chain uses TRBV6-5 and TRBJ2-5; no clear D. Per the germline V gene, CDR1 is MNHEY and CDR2 is SVGAGI. V lost 0 bases and J 1 base, leaving 6 bases between the germline ends. The CDR3 has 14 amino acids. The CDR3 spells CASSYSRFQETQYF. DNA for the CDR3: TGTGCCAGCAGTTACTCGAGGTTCCAAGAGACCCAGTACTTC.

V is TRBV7-2 and J is TRBJ1-2; TRBD1 matches at 8 bases. Germline trimming cut 2 bases from V and 8 bases from J; bases unmatched to any gene: 7. The CDR3 extends over 14 amino acids. Germline lookup yields CDR1 SGHTA and CDR2 FQGNSA. CDR3 loop: CASSLSQGARGYTF. The DNA for the CDR3 is TGTGCCAGCAGCTTATCCCAGGGGGCACGGGGCTACACCTTC.

The CDR3 nucleotides read TGTGCCAGTAGTATAGATCGGGGAAAAAATCAGCCCCAGCATTTT. Translation: CASSIDRGKNQPQHF. V gene TRBV19 combines with J gene TRBJ1-5; no clear D gene. The length of the CDR3 is 15 residues. V was pared by 0 bases and J by 4 bases, with 10 bases between. Germline values: CDR1 LNHDA, CDR2 SQIVND (reference sequence).

The chain recombines TRBV14 with TRBJ1-2, with 7 nucleotides matching TRBD1. Losses at the gene ends were 3 bases for V and 0 bases for J; bases not matched to a gene: 4. This CDR3 contains 15 residues. CDR1 and CDR2 from the germline V gene are SGHDN and FVKESK. DNA of the CDR3: TGTGCCAGCAGCCAGGCCGGGACAGCTAACTATGGCTACACCTTC. This translates into CASSQAGTANYGYTF.

V and J are TRBV7-8 and TRBJ1-3; D not resolved. There are 13 residues in the CDR3. V was trimmed by 5 bases and J by 0 bases, leaving 5 bases between them. Germline values: CDR1 SGHVS, CDR2 FQNEAQ. CDR3: CASSPHSGNTIYF. DNA of the CDR3: TGTGCCAGCAGCCCCCACTCTGGAAACACCATATATTTT.

CDR3 residues: CASSQDRGWETQYF. In DNA, the CDR3 is TGCGCCAGCAGCCAAGATCGCGGTTGGGAGACCCAGTACTTC. The chain is built from TRBV4-1 and TRBJ2-5; no firm D call. The CDR3 is 14 amino acids. CDR1 is MGHRA, CDR2 YSYEKL, per germline. V lost 0 bases to trimming and J lost 5 bases, with 10 bases between them.

The chain recombines TRBV27 with TRBJ1-1, with 7 bases fitting TRBD1. Germline V lookup: CDR1 MNHEY, CDR2 SMNVEV (reference sequence). The junction had 8 bases not matched to a gene; V was cut back by 6 bases and J by 4 bases. The CDR3 length is 14 residues. CDR3 nucleotide sequence: TGTGCCAGCAGGCCACAGGGGAGCGGCACTGAAGCTTTCTTT. This gives the protein CASRPQGSGTEAFF.

The CDR3 region has the DNA TGCGCCAGCAGGGAGACAGGGAACTATGGCTACACCTTC. Translation gives CASRETGNYGYTF. The chain recombines TRBV5-1 with TRBJ1-2, with 7 bases aligning to TRBD1. The CDR3 covers 13 residues. J was trimmed by 2 bases and V by 5 bases; bases with no gene match: 3. The germline CDR1 and CDR2 sequences are SGHRS and YFSETQ.

The V gene is TRBV18, the J gene TRBJ2-5; TRBD2 matches at 9 bases. There are 13 residues in the CDR3. The V and J ends lost 5 bases and 5 bases, in that order; junction bases with no gene match: 3. Looked up from germline, CDR1 is KGHSH and CDR2 is LQKENI. The CDR3 DNA reads TGTGCCAGCTCATCCGGACTAGCGGAGACCCAGTACTTC. This translates into CASSSGLAETQYF.

This clone was counted a single time. V usage is TRBV7-9 and J usage is TRBJ1-1; D not resolved. CDR1 and CDR2 from the germline V gene are SEHNR and FQNEAQ (reference sequence). Trimming stripped 5 bases from V and 11 bases from J, with 12 bases between. The CDR3 totals 11 residues. The CDR3 region is CASSGSRQAFF. The CDR3, as DNA: TGTGCCAGCAGCGGATCGAGGCAGGCTTTCTTT.

The chain has TRBV6-4 and TRBJ1-2; 8 bases match TRBD1. CDR1 is MRHNA, CDR2 SNTAGT, per germline. The V gene end was trimmed by 7 bases and the J gene end by 8 bases; junction bases not matched to a gene: 6. The CDR3 consists of 12 residues. CDR3 bases: TGTGCCAGCACCGGGGGGACAGGCGGCTACACCTTC. Its translation is CASTGGTGGYTF.

This clone was found once. The chain links TRBV5-1 to TRBJ1-1, with 10 bases lining up with TRBD1. V shed 5 bases and J 1 base; nucleotides not matched to a gene: 11. Germline loops: CDR1 SGHRS, CDR2 YFSETQ. The CDR3 runs to 17 residues. In DNA form, the CDR3 reads TGCGCCAGCAGTCAGATTTCGACAGGGGGCCCGAACACTGAAGCTTTCTTT. It specifies CASSQISTGGPNTEAFF.

This chain joins TRBV18 and TRBJ1-1; 7 bases are a match to TRBD1. Germline V gene sequence: CDR1 KGHSH, CDR2 LQKENI. The length of the CDR3 is 14 residues. The V and J ends lost 4 bases and 4 bases, in that order; junction bases with no gene match: 6. CDR3 DNA sequence: TGTGCCAGCTCACAGGGGGCAGGGATCACTGAAGCTTTCTTT. This translates into CASSQGAGITEAFF. The full variable domain, completed using reference TRBV18 and TRBJ1-1, is NAGVMQNPRHLVRRRGQEARLRCSPMKGHSHVYWYRQLPEEGLKFMVYLQKENIIDESGMPKERFSAEFPKEGPSILRIQQVVRGDSAAYFCASSQGAGITEAFFGQGTRLTVV.

The chain links TRBV7-6 to TRBJ1-1; 9 bases match TRBD1. The CDR3 is 14 amino acids. The germline CDR1 and CDR2 sequences are SGHVS and FNYEAQ. With 4 bases clipped from V and 8 bases from J, the junction kept 8 bases outside the gene matches. In DNA form, the CDR3 reads TGTGCCAGCAGCTCCGAACTACAGGGGGCAGAAGCTTTCTTT. The encoded protein is CASSSELQGAEAFF.

This clone was recorded once. This chain connects TRBV19 to TRBJ2-6; no clear D. The CDR3 has 14 amino acids. The V and J ends lost 6 bases and 0 bases respectively, with 6 bases between them. Germline CDR1 is LNHDA and CDR2 is SQIVND (reference sequence). CDR3 nucleotide sequence: TGTGCCAGTAGAGACTTCTCTGGGGCCAACGTCCTGACTTTC. Its protein is CASRDFSGANVLTF.

The chain couples TRBV2 to TRBJ1-2; 9 bases line up with TRBD1. The CDR3 totals 15 residues. Germline CDR1 is SNHLY and CDR2 is FYNNEI. V was clipped by 4 bases and J by 7 bases; unmatched bases: 10. CDR3 bases: TGTGCCAGCAGTGGAATGGGACAGGGATTCGGTGGCTACACCTTC. Translation: CASSGMGQGFGGYTF.

V and J are TRBV7-2 and TRBJ2-1; 7 nucleotides align to TRBD1. Germline CDR1 SGHTA, CDR2 FQGNSA. V trimming: 1 base; J trimming: 10 bases; junction bases outside the gene matches: 4. The CDR3 length is 13 residues. CDR3 in DNA: TGTGCCAGCAGCTTAGAACGGGACAGAGAGCAGTTCTTC. It is translated as CASSLERDREQFF.

V is TRBV7-9 and J is TRBJ2-1, with 9 bases lining up with TRBD2. This CDR3 spans 15 amino acids. CDR1 is SEHNR, CDR2 FQNEAQ, per germline (reference sequence). V dropped 8 bases and J dropped 0; count of bases not matched to a gene: 5. CDR3 in DNA: TGTGCCAGCGGAGCGGGGGGCCTCTCCTACAATGAGCAGTTCTTC. This sequence encodes CASGAGGLSYNEQFF.

About this clone: Different DNA sequences within this sample yield the same CDR3. The CDR3 sequence is CASSLTGGNTEAFF. The CDR3, as DNA: TGTGCCAGCTCCCTGACAGGAGGGAACACTGAAGCTTTCTTT. This chain uses TRBV18 with TRBJ1-1; tentative D call: TRBD1 (6 bases). The V gene lost 6 bases and the J gene lost 1 base, with 12 bases spanning the gap. Per the germline V gene, CDR1 is KGHSH and CDR2 is LQKENI. The CDR3 has 14 residues.